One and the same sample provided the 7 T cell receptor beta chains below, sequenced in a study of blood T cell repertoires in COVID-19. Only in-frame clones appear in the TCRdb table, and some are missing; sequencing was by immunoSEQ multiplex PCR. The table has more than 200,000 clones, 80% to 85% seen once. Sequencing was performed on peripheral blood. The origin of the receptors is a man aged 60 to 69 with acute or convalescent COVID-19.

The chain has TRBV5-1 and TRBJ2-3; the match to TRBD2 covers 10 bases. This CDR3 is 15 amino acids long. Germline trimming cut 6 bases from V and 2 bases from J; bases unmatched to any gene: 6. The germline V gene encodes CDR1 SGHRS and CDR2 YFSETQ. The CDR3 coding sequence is TGCGCCAGCACCCCGACTAGCGGGTTCACAGATACGCAGTATTTT. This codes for CASTPTSGFTDTQYF.

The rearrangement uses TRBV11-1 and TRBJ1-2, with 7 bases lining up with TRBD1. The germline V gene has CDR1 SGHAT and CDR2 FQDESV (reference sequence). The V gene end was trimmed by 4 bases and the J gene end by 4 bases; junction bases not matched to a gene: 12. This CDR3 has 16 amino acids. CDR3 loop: CASSSRQGPIGYGYTF. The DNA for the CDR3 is TGTGCCAGCAGCTCACGACAGGGTCCGATCGGCTATGGCTACACCTTC.

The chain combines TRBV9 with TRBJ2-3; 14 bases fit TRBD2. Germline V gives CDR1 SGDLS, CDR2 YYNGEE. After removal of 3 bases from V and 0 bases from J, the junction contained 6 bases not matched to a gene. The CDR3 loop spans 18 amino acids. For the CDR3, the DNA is TGTGCCAGCAGCGACTGGACTAGCGGGAGGCAAAGCACAGATACGCAGTATTTT. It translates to CASSDWTSGRQSTDTQYF.

This chain's CDR3 is CASSRQVSQPQHF. In DNA, the CDR3 is TGTGCCAGTAGTAGACAGGTTAGTCAGCCCCAGCATTTT. The chain uses TRBV19 and TRBJ1-5; D is perhaps TRBD1 (6 bases). The CDR3 totals 13 residues. V dropped 4 bases and J dropped 6 bases, with 10 bases sitting between them. Germline CDR1 LNHDA, CDR2 SQIVND (reference sequence).

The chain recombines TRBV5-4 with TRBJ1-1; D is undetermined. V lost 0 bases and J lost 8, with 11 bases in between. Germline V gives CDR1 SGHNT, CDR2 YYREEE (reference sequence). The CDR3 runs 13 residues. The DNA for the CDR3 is TGTGCCAGCAGCTTGGGGCCGGGAGAAGAAGCTTTCTTT. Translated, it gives CASSLGPGEEAFF.

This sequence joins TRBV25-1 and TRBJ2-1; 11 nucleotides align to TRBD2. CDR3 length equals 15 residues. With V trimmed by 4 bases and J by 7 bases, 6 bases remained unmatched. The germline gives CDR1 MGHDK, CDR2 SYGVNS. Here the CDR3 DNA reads TGTGCCAGCAGTGCGGGACTAGCGGCCGGGAATGAGCAGTTCTTC. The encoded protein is CASSAGLAAGNEQFF.

The CDR3 nucleotides read TGTGCCACCGCACCAGGGGGCGCAAAACAGCCCCAGCATTTT. Its protein is CATAPGGAKQPQHF. The V gene is TRBV19, the J gene TRBJ1-5; 8 bases are a match to TRBD1. CDR1 and CDR2 (germline): LNHDA, SQIVND (reference sequence). The junction had 12 bases not matched to a gene; V was cut back by 10 bases and J by 7 bases. This CDR3 is 14 amino acids long. Supplemented by reference TRBV19 and TRBJ1-5, the full variable domain reads DGGITQSPKYLFRKEGQNVTLSCEQNLNHDAMYWYRQDPGQGLRLIYYSQIVNDFQKGDIAEGYSVSREKKESFPLTVTSAQKNPTAFYLCATAPGGAKQPQHFGDGTRLSIL.